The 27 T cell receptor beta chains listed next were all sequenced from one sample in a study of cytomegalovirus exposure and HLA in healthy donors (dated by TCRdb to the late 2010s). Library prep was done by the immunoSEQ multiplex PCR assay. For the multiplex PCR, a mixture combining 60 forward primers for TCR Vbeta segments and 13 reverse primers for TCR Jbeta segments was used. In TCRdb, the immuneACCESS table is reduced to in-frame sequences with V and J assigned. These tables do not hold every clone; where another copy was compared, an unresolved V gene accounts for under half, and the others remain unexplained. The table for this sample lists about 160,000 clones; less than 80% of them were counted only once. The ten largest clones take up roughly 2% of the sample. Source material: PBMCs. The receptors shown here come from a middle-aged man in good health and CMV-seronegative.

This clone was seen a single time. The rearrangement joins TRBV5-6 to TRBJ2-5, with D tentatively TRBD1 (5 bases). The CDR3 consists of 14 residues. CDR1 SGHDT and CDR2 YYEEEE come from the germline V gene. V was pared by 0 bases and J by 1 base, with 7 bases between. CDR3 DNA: TGTGCCAGCAGCTTGGGGGGCCCCCAAGAGACCCAGTACTTC. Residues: CASSLGGPQETQYF.

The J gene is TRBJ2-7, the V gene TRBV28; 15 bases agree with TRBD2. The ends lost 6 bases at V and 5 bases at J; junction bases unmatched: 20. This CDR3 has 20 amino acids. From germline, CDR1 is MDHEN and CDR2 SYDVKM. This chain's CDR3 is CASSLLAGGLAGGESHEQYF. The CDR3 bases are TGTGCCAGCAGCCTTCTAGCCGGGGGACTAGCGGGAGGAGAGTCCCACGAGCAGTACTTC.

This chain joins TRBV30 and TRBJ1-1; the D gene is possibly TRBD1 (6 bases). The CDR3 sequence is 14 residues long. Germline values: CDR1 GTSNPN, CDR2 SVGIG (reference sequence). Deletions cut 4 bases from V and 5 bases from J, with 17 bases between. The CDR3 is CAWNSYRERTEAFF. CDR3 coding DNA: TGTGCCTGGAACTCTTACAGGGAAAGGACTGAAGCTTTCTTT.

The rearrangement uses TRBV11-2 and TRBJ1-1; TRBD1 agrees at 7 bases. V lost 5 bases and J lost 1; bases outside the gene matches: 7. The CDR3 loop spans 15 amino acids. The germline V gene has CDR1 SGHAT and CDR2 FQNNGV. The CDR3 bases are TGTGCCAGCAGCCGTTCCGGACAGGCGAACACTGAAGCTTTCTTT. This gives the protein CASSRSGQANTEAFF.

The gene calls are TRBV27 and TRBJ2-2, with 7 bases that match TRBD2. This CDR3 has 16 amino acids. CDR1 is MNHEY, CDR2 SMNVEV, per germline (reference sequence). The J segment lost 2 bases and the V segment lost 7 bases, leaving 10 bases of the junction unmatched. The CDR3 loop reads CASNKLAATNTGELFF. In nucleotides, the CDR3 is TGTGCCAGCAATAAGCTAGCGGCTACAAACACCGGGGAGCTGTTTTTT.

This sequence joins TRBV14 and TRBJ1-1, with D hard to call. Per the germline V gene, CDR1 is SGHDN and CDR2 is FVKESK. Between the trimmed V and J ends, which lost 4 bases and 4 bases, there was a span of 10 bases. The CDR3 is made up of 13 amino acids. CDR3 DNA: TGTGCCAGCAGCCTCTCATGGGCCACTGAAGCTTTCTTT. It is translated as CASSLSWATEAFF.

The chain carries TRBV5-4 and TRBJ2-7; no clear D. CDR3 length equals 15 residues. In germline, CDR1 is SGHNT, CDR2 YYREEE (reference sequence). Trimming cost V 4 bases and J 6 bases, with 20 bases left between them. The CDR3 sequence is CASSPPGPTKSEQYF. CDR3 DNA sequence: TGTGCCAGCAGCCCTCCCGGTCCTACCAAAAGCGAGCAGTACTTC.

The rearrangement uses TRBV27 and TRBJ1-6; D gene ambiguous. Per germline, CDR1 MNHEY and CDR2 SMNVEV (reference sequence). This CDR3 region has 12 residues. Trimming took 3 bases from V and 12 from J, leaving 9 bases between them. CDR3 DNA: TGTGCCAGCAGTTTGGGCGGGAAACCCCTCCACTTT. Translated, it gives CASSLGGKPLHF.

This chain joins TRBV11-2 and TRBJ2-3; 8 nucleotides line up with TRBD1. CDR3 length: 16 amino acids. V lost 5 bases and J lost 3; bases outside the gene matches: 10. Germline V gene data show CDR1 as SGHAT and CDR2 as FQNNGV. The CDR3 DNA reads TGTGCCAGCAGCGCACCCCGGGACAGGTCGACAGATACGCAGTATTTT. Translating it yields CASSAPRDRSTDTQYF.

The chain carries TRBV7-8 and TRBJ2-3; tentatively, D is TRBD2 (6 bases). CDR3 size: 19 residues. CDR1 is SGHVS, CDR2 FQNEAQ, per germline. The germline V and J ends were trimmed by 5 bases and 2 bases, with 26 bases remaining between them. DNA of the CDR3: TGTGCCAGCAGCGGAAGAGGAAACGAGTTTAGCGGCGACACAGATACGCAGTATTTT. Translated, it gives CASSGRGNEFSGDTDTQYF.

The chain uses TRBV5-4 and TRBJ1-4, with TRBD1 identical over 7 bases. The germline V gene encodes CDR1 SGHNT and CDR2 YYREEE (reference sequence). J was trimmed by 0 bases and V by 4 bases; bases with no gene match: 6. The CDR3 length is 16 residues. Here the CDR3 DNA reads TGTGCCAGCAGCACGGGGACAGCTGCAACTAATGAAAAACTGTTTTTT. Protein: CASSTGTAATNEKLFF.

CDR3 bases: TGTGCCAGTAGTATCGTAGTACCGGGTTCCTCTGGGGCCAACGTCCTGACTTTC. This translates into CASSIVVPGSSGANVLTF. The J gene is TRBJ2-6, the V gene TRBV19; D ambiguous. V lost 3 bases to trimming and J lost 0 bases, with 15 bases between them. The CDR3 loop spans 18 amino acids. Looked up from germline, CDR1 is LNHDA and CDR2 is SQIVND (reference sequence).

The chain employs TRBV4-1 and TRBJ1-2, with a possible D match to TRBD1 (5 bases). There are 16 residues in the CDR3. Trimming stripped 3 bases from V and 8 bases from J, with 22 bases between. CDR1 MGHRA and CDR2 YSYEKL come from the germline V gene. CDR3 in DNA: TGCGCCAGCAGCCAGGGCCAGGGAAATATCATGGGAGGCTACACCTTC. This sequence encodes CASSQGQGNIMGGYTF.

CDR3 DNA: TGTGCCAGCAGTCCCGGGACTAGCGGGAGTGTTTATGAGGACGAGCAGTACTTC. Translating it yields CASSPGTSGSVYEDEQYF. The V call is TRBV28, the J call TRBJ2-7, with TRBD2 matching 14 bases. CDR1 is MDHEN, CDR2 SYDVKM, per germline. The CDR3 sequence is 18 residues long. With V trimmed by 5 bases and J by 5 bases, 14 bases remained unmatched.

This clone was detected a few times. The CDR3 here is CASSQQGANYGYTF. The DNA of the CDR3 is TGTGCCAGCAGCCAACAGGGGGCCAACTATGGCTACACCTTC. This sequence joins TRBV27 and TRBJ1-2; 9 bases match TRBD1. The CDR3 is 14 residues long. Germline V gene lookup returns CDR1 MNHEY and CDR2 SMNVEV (reference sequence). Trimming cost V 6 bases and J 2 bases; bases outside gene matches: 4.

CDR3 sequence reads: CASSPPFQGVAQGGNTIYF. CDR3 sequence (DNA): TGTGCCAGCTCACCACCTTTCCAGGGGGTCGCTCAGGGTGGAAACACCATATATTTT. The chain recombines TRBV18 with TRBJ1-3, with 7 bases aligning to TRBD1. V shed 0 bases and J 3 bases; nucleotides not matched to a gene: 14. The CDR3 has 19 amino acids. The V gene's germline CDR1 is KGHSH and CDR2 LQKENI.

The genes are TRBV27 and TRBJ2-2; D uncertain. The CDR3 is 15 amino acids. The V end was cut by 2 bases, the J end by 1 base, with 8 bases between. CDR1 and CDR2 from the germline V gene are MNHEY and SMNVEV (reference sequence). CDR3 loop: CASSLRWLNTGELFF. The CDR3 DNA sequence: TGTGCCAGCAGTTTAAGATGGCTGAACACCGGGGAGCTGTTTTTT.

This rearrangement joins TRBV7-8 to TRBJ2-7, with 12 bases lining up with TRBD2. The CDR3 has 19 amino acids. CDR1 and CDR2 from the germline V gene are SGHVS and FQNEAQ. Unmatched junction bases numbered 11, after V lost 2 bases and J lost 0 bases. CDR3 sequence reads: CASSLQLLAGGIFSYEQYF. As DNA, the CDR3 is TGTGCCAGCAGCTTACAATTACTAGCGGGAGGAATATTCTCCTACGAGCAGTACTTC.

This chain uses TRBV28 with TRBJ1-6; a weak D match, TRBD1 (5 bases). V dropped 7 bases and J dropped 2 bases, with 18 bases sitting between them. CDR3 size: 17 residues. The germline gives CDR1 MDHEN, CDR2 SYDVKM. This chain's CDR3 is CASMSPQGSTYNSPLHF. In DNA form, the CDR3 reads TGTGCCAGCATGAGTCCCCAGGGAAGCACCTATAATTCACCCCTCCACTTT.

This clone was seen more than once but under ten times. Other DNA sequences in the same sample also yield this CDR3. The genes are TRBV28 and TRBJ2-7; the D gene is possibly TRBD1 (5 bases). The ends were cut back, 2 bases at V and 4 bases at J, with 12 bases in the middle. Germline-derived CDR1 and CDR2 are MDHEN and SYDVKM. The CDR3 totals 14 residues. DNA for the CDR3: TGTGCCAGCAGTTTAGGGCAGGGTGGGTACGAGCAGTACTTC. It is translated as CASSLGQGGYEQYF.

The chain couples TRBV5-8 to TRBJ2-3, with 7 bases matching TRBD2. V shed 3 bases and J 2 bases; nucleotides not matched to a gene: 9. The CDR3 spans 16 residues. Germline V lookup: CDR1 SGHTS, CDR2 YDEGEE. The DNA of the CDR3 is TGTGCCAGCAGCTCGCTAGCGGAGGGCTACACAGATACGCAGTATTTT. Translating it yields CASSSLAEGYTDTQYF.

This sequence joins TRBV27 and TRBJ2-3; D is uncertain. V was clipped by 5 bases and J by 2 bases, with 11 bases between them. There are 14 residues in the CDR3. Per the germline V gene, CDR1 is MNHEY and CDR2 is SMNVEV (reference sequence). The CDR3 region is CASSRPGSTDTQYF. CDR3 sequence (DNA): TGTGCCAGCAGTCGCCCCGGGTCCACAGATACGCAGTATTTT.

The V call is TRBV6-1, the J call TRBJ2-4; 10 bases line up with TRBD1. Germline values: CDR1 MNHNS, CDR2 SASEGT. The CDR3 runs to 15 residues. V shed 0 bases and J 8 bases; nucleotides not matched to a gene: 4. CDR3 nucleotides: TGTGCCAGCAGTGAAGCGGGACAGGGGCGTTACATTCAGTACTTC. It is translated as CASSEAGQGRYIQYF.

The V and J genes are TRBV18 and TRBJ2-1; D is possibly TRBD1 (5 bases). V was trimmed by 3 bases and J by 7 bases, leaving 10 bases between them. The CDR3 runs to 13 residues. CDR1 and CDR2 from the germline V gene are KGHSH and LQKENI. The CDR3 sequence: CASSPVRVNEQFF. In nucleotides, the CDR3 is TGTGCCAGCTCACCGGTCAGGGTTAATGAGCAGTTCTTC. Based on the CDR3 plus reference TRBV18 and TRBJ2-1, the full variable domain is NAGVMQNPRHLVRRRGQEARLRCSPMKGHSHVYWYRQLPEEGLKFMVYLQKENIIDESGMPKERFSAEFPKEGPSILRIQQVVRGDSAAYFCASSPVRVNEQFFGPGTRLTVL.

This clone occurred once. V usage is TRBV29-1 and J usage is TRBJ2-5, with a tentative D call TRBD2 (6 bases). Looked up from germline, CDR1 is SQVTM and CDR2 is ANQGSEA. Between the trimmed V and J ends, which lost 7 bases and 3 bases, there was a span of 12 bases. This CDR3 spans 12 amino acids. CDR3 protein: CSGRDGEETQYF. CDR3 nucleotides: TGCAGCGGGCGGGACGGAGAAGAGACCCAGTACTTC. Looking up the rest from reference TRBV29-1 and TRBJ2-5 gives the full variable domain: SAVISQKPSRDICQRGTSLTIQCQVDSQVTMMFWYRQQPGQSLTLIATANQGSEATYESGFVIDKFPISRPNLTFSTLTVSNMSPEDSSIYLCSGRDGEETQYFGPGTRLLVL.

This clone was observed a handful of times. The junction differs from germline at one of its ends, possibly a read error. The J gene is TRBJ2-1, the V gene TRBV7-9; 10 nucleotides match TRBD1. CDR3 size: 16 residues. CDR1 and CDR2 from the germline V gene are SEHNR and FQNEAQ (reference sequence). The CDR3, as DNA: TGTTCCAGCAGCCACCGACAGGGGGCGGCTTACAATGAGCAGTTCTTC. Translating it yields CSSSHRQGAAYNEQFF.

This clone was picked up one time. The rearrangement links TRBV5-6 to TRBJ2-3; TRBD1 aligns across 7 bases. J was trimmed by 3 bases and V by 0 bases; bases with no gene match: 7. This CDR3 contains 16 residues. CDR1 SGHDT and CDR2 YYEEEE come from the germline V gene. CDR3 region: CASSLGGGKGTDTQYF. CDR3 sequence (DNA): TGTGCCAGCAGCTTGGGAGGGGGCAAGGGTACAGATACGCAGTATTTT.